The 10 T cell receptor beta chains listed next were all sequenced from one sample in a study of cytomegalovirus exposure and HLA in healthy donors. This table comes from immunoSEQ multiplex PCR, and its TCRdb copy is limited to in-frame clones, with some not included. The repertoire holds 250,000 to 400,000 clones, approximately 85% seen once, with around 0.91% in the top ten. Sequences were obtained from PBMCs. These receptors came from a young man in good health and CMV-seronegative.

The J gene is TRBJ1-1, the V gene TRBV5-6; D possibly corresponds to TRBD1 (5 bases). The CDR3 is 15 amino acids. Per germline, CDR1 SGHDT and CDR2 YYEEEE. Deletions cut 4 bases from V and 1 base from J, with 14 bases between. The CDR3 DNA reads TGTGCCAGCAGCCCACTGGGACTGCAGAACACTGAAGCTTTCTTT. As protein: CASSPLGLQNTEAFF.

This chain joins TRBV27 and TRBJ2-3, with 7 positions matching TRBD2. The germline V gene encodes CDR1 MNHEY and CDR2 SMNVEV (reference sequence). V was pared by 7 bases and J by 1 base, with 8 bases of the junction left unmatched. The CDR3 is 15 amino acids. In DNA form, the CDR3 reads TGTGCCAGCACCTTAGGGGCGGGGGGCACAGATACGCAGTATTTT. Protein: CASTLGAGGTDTQYF.

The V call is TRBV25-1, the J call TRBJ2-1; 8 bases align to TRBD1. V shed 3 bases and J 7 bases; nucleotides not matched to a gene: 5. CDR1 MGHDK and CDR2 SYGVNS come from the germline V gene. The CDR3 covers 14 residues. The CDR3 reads CASSDRTGFNEQFF. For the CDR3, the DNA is TGTGCCAGCAGTGACAGGACAGGGTTTAATGAGCAGTTCTTC.

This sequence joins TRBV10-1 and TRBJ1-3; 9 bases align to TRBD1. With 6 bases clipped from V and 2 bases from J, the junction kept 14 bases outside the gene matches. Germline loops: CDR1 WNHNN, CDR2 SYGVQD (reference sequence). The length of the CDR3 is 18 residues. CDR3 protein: CASRNRGLRQKTGNTIYF. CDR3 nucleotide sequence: TGCGCCAGCAGAAACAGGGGGCTTCGCCAGAAGACTGGAAACACCATATATTTT.

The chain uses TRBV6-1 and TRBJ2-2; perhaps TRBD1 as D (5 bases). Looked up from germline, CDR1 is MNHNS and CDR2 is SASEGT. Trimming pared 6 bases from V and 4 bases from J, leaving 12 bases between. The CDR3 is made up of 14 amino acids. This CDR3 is CASRRTPATGELFF. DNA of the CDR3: TGTGCCAGCAGGAGGACACCGGCCACCGGGGAGCTGTTTTTT.

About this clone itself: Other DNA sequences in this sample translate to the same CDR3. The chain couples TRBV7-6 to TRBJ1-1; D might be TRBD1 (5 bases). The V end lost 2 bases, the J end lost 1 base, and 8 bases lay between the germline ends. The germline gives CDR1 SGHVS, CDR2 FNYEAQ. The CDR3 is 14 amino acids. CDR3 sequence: CASSLSGGNTEAFF. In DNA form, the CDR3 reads TGTGCCAGCAGCTTATCGGGGGGGAACACTGAAGCTTTCTTT.

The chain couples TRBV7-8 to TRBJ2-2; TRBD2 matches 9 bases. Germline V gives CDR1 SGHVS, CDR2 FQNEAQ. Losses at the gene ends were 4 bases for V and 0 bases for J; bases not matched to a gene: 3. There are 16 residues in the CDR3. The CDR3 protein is CASSSRLAANTGELFF. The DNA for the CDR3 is TGTGCCAGCAGCTCCCGACTAGCGGCGAACACCGGGGAGCTGTTTTTT. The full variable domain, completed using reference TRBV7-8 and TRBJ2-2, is GAGVSQSPRYKVAKRGQDVALRCDPISGHVSLFWYQQALGQGPEFLTYFQNEAQLDKSGLPSDRFFAERPEGSVSTLKIQRTQQEDSAVYLCASSSRLAANTGELFFGEGSRLTVL.

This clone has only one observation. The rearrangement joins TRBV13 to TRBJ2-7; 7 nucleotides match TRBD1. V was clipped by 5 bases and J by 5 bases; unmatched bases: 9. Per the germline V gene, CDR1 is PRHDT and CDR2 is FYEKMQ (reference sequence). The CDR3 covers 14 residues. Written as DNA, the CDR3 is TGTGCCAGCAGCCAACAGGGGTTCGGCCACGAGCAGTACTTC. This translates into CASSQQGFGHEQYF.

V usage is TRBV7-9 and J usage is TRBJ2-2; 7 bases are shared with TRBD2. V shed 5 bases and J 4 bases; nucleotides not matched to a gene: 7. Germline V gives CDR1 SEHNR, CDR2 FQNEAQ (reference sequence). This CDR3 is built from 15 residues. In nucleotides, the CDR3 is TGTGCCAGCAGCCTAGGCGAGCGGGGCACCGGGGAGCTGTTTTTT. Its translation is CASSLGERGTGELFF.

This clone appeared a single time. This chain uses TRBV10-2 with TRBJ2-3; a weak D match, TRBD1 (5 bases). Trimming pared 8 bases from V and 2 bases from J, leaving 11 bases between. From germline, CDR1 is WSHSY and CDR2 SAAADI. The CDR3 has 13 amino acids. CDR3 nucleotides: TGCGCCAGCGCAACAGGACCCACAGATACGCAGTATTTT. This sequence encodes CASATGPTDTQYF.